The T cell receptor (beta chain) under discussion was sequenced for a study of cytomegalovirus exposure and HLA in healthy donors. Study-level findings and limits: Reported performance of the classifier showed diagnosis of cytomegalovirus status with high specificity and sensitivity.

A note on this clone: Antigen: not known.

Germline CDR1 SGHDT, CDR2 YYEEEE. The CDR3 sequence is 14 residues long. V lost 6 bases to trimming and J lost 3 bases; unmatched junction nucleotides: 6. Primers: 60 Vbeta forward and 13 Jbeta reverse. TCRdb keeps only in-frame clones here, not all; method: immunoSEQ multiplex PCR. The sample holds roughly 200,000 clones, more than 80% seen once. The sample comprised PBMCs. The V call is TRBV5-6, the J call TRBJ1-1; 9 positions match TRBD1. The source is a man between 25 and 39 years old in good health and CMV-seronegative. CDR3 sequence reads: CASTWDRVDTEAFF. The CDR3 DNA follows: TGTGCCAGCACCTGGGACAGGGTTGACACTGAAGCTTTCTTT.